The 10 T cell receptor beta chains listed next were all sequenced from one sample in a study of T-cell memory formation after mild COVID-19. In TCRdb, the 5' RACE reads were re-called with MiXCR into one record per CDR3 protein. The profile shows 410,000 or so distinct CDR3 sequences, about a quarter of them singletons. Sequenced: PBMCs or a T cell subset sorted from them (not recorded which). The receptor set was obtained from an adult woman who had mild COVID-19 (a few samples of this study predate the infection). Cell type and time point are not known.

The chain carries TRBV3-1 and TRBJ2-2; unclear D gene. V dropped 4 bases and J dropped 6 bases, with 9 bases sitting between them. The CDR3 is 13 residues long. Germline CDR1 LGHDT, CDR2 YNNKEL (reference sequence). The CDR3: CASSPPNAGELFF. DNA for the CDR3: TGTGCCAGCAGCCCTCCTAACGCCGGGGAGCTGTTTTTT.

Here the CDR3 reads CASSGPGRTSNQPQHF. The CDR3 DNA reads as TGTGCCAGCAGCGGCCCGGGGCGGACTAGCAATCAGCCCCAGCATTTT. V gene TRBV7-9 combines with J gene TRBJ1-5, with a possible D match to TRBD1 (5 bases). CDR1 and CDR2 from the germline V gene are SEHNR and FQNEAQ (reference sequence). Deletions cut 5 bases from V and 0 bases from J, with 14 bases between. This CDR3 region has 16 residues.

The chain joins TRBV19 to TRBJ2-7, with TRBD2 as a possible D gene (5 bases). The CDR3 has 15 amino acids. The V end lost 5 bases, the J end lost 3 bases, and 17 bases lay between the germline ends. The germline gives CDR1 LNHDA, CDR2 SQIVND (reference sequence). CDR3 protein: CASSAGLAEFYEQYF. CDR3 nucleotide sequence: TGTGCCAGTAGTGCCGGACTTGCGGAGTTCTACGAGCAGTACTTC.

In this sample, this clonotype turned up a few times. CDR3 loop: CASSTIRPYEQYF. The CDR3 nucleotides are TGTGCCAGCAGCACAATACGCCCCTACGAGCAGTACTTC. This chain connects TRBV3-1 to TRBJ2-7; the D is unclear. Germline-derived CDR1 and CDR2 are LGHDT and YNNKEL (reference sequence). Trimming removed 5 bases at V and 2 bases at J, with 10 bases between. The CDR3 is made up of 13 amino acids.

The chain joins TRBV11-2 to TRBJ2-5; the D is unclear. Trimming left V 5 bases short and J 5 bases short, with 12 bases between. The length of the CDR3 is 13 residues. Germline V gives CDR1 SGHAT, CDR2 FQNNGV. As DNA, the CDR3 is TGTGCCAGCAGCCCTGGGTTCCGGGAGACCCAGTACTTC. Its protein product is CASSPGFRETQYF.

The genes are TRBV20-1 and TRBJ2-7; 7 bases fit TRBD1. The CDR3 sequence is 14 residues long. J lost 3 bases, V lost 5 bases, and 10 bases had no gene match. Germline V gene lookup returns CDR1 DFQATT and CDR2 SNEGSKA (reference sequence). CDR3: CSAATGTANYEQYF. The CDR3, as DNA: TGCAGTGCTGCGACCGGGACAGCCAACTACGAGCAGTACTTC.

This clonotype was detected a few times. The chain is built from TRBV4-3 and TRBJ2-1; 11 bases fit TRBD2. Trimming removed 3 bases from V and 9 bases from J; junction bases left unmatched: 7. Germline V gene data show CDR1 as LGHNA and CDR2 as YSLEER. The CDR3 runs 15 residues. CDR3 DNA: TGCGCCAGCAGCCATGATAGCGGGAGGGCCTTTGAGCAGTTCTTC. It encodes CASSHDSGRAFEQFF.

This chain joins TRBV5-1 and TRBJ2-3, with D perhaps TRBD2 (7 bases). The CDR3 contains 15 residues. The germline V gene encodes CDR1 SGHRS and CDR2 YFSETQ. Deletions cut 3 bases from V and 1 base from J, with 12 bases between. The CDR3 here is CASSWGGAGTDTQYF. The CDR3 DNA follows: TGCGCCAGCAGCTGGGGGGGGGCCGGCACAGATACGCAGTATTTT. Complete variable domain (other parts from reference TRBV5-1 and TRBJ2-3): KAGVTQTPRYLIKTRGQQVTLSCSPISGHRSVSWYQQTPGQGLQFLFEYFSETQRNKGNFPGRFSGRQFSNSRSEMNVSTLELGDSALYLCASSWGGAGTDTQYFGPGTRLTVL.

The chain combines TRBV7-9 with TRBJ2-3; D remains ambiguous. Trimming shortened V by 10 bases and J by 2 bases, and 7 bases separated the two germline ends. CDR1 and CDR2 (germline): SEHNR, FQNEAQ (reference sequence). The CDR3 covers 11 residues. In nucleotides, the CDR3 is TGTGCCACCGTATTCACAGATACGCAGTATTTT. The encoded protein is CATVFTDTQYF.

The table lists this clonotype with a few counts. The gene calls are TRBV5-5 and TRBJ2-7; 12 positions agree with TRBD1. The CDR3 loop spans 16 amino acids. Germline CDR1 reads SGHKS; CDR2 reads YYEKEE (reference sequence). V lost 4 bases to trimming and J lost 7 bases; unmatched junction nucleotides: 12. Here the CDR3 reads CASSLEGGTGGDEQYF. CDR3 sequence (DNA): TGTGCCAGCAGCCTAGAGGGTGGGACAGGGGGCGATGAGCAGTACTTC.